A selection of T cell receptor beta chains follows, all from one sample in a study of blood T cell repertoires in COVID-19. Method: immunoSEQ multiplex PCR; TCRdb's copy keeps in-frame clones and lacks some. The data show approximately 120,000 clones, approximately 82% seen once. What was sequenced was peripheral blood. The receptors derive from a woman aged 45-60 years with acute or convalescent COVID-19. Both conserved end residues are trimmed from each CDR3. A D gene is named only where the DNA matches it firmly.

D gene	V gene	CDR3 protein
.	TRBV12-5	ASSTGIGYTEAF
.	TRBV7-2	ASSPGQNTGELF
TRBD2	TRBV5-1	ASSWGELALSQETQY
.	TRBV7-8	ASSPLRDSPQH
TRBD1	TRBV27	ASRTGGNSNQPQH
.	TRBV7-2	ASSLRAGPSNEQF
.	TRBV7-2	ASSLARGTTYEQY
TRBD2	TRBV2	ASTGLAGGEQF
TRBD1	TRBV11-2	ASSPRDREGEKLF
.	TRBV7-8	ASSLGWRGQETQY
.	TRBV11-1	ASSLGQRSTPLH
.	TRBV6-5	ASRHGTSGTEAF
TRBD2	TRBV7-9	ASSSDFWGGGKQY
.	TRBV30	AWSFDYQETQY
TRBD2	TRBV2	ASSFSGGAADTQY
TRBD1	TRBV5-4	ASSFWTGDEQY
TRBD1	TRBV4-1	ASSQAPRTGRGGYT
TRBD1	TRBV10-2	ASSSDRGDYGYT
.	TRBV18	ASSLGQTGTEAF
.	TRBV11-2	ASSPETSRTGELF
TRBD2	TRBV6-4	ASSDSVAGVNEQF
TRBD1	TRBV27	AIKQGAGFNEQF
TRBD2	TRBV24-1	ATSDRRASGSSYNEQF
.	TRBV5-1	ASSLQGSNTEAF
.	TRBV21-1	ASSKGDRVKAF
TRBD1	TRBV3-1/TRBV3-2	ASSLTTGAVHSTIY
TRBD2	TRBV3-1/TRBV3-2	ASSQRVAGGTDTQY
.	TRBV6-5	ASSYSMQVEAF
.	TRBV3-1/TRBV3-2	ASSQDSSTTYNEQF
.	TRBV2	ASITLGVTYNEQF
.	TRBV14	ASSQGLETYGYT
.	TRBV10-2	ASSVQGETQY
TRBD2	TRBV5-1	ASSLEAGLKETQY
TRBD2	TRBV7-2	ASSFRGTSGEETQY
TRBD1	TRBV18	ASSPRDRAAGELF
.	TRBV5-1	ASSALEANYGYT
.	TRBV15	ATSRALRAEEQY
.	TRBV12-3/TRBV12-4	ASSPLEETQY
TRBD1	TRBV27	ASSLTGVAGNTIY
TRBD2	TRBV4-1	ASSLSLAGQETQY
TRBD1	TRBV3-1/TRBV3-2	ASSQVTGGFRRQETQY
TRBD2	TRBV9	ASSPSGTSGVGETQY
.	TRBV6-1	ASSEWGSRSGGNQPQH
.	TRBV3-1/TRBV3-2	ASSRGAPGDSPLH
TRBD1	TRBV15	ATGRGQGLGNYGYT
.	TRBV13	ASSLGGAGSSYEQY
.	TRBV19	ASHPGDRDYGYT
TRBD2	TRBV7-2	ASSRRASGAYEQY
TRBD2	TRBV7-2	ASSLGTSTTYNEQF
.	TRBV3-1/TRBV3-2	ASSLIGLLTDTQY
.	TRBV2	ASRTRVSGTEAF
.	TRBV12-3/TRBV12-4	ASGIGSSYEQY
TRBD1	TRBV30	AWNPNRGNTEAF
.	TRBV18	ASSPPGNSEAF
.	TRBV6-5	ASRSGTYNTEAF